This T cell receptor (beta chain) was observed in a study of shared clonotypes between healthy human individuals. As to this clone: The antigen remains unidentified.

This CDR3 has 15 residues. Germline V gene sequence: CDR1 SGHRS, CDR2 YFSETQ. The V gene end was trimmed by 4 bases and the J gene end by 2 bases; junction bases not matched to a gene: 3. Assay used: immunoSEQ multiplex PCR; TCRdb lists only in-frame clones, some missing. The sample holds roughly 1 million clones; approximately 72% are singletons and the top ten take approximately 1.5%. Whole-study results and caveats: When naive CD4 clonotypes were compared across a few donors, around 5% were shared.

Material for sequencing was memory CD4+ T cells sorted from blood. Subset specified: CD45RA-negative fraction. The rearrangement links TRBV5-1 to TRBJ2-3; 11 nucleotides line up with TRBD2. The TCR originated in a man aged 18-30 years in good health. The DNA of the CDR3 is TGCGCCAGCAGCGCGGGACTAGCGGCCACAGATACGCAGTATTTT. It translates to CASSAGLAATDTQYF.